These 21 T cell receptor beta chains were sequenced from one sample in a study of T cells in Graves' hyperthyroidism and ophthalmopathy. What was amplified from RNA transcripts were TCR beta CDR3 regions. The TCR CDR3 first-round RT-PCR relied on the HTBI primer set. Each CDR3 protein gets one entry after TCRdb re-called the multiplex PCR reads with MiXCR. The top ten hold under 8% of the sample, which has about 640,000 distinct CDR3 sequences, nearly 45% seen once. Input material: peripheral blood or thyroid tissue (not recorded which). These receptors were obtained from an adult man with Graves' disease, either hyperthyroidism or ophthalmopathy (not recorded which).

The genes are TRBV19 and TRBJ1-5, with a possible D match to TRBD1 (6 bases). Trimming took 7 bases from V and 4 from J, leaving 14 bases between them. Germline CDR1 LNHDA, CDR2 SQIVND (reference sequence). The CDR3 totals 14 residues. CDR3 in DNA: TGTGCCAGTATTCCCGGCAGGGGAAATCAGCCCCAGCATTTT. Its protein is CASIPGRGNQPQHF. Complete variable domain (other parts from reference TRBV19 and TRBJ1-5): DGGITQSPKYLFRKEGQNVTLSCEQNLNHDAMYWYRQDPGQGLRLIYYSQIVNDFQKGDIAEGYSVSREKKESFPLTVTSAQKNPTAFYLCASIPGRGNQPQHFGDGTRLSIL.

V is TRBV25-1 and J is TRBJ1-2; no firm D call. V shed 8 bases and J shed 7 bases, with 17 bases lying between them. CDR1 MGHDK and CDR2 SYGVNS come from the germline V gene. CDR3 length: 13 amino acids. The CDR3 protein is CASLTSGSGGYTF. The CDR3 bases are TGTGCCAGCTTAACTTCGGGGTCGGGTGGCTACACCTTC.

This clonotype appeared many times. The J gene is TRBJ1-2, the V gene TRBV7-2; no firm D call. The CDR3 loop spans 12 amino acids. Germline CDR1 is SGHTA and CDR2 is FQGNSA. V dropped 3 bases and J dropped 3 bases, with 5 bases sitting between them. This chain's CDR3 is CASSFNDYGYTF. The CDR3 coding sequence is TGTGCCAGCAGCTTTAACGACTATGGCTACACCTTC.

This clonotype has more than one count but fewer than ten. The chain couples TRBV7-9 to TRBJ1-1; possible D gene TRBD1, 5 bases. V lost 5 bases and J 1 base, leaving 14 bases between the germline ends. This CDR3 contains 15 residues. Germline CDR1 SEHNR, CDR2 FQNEAQ (reference sequence). The CDR3 sequence is CASSLRDLENTEAFF. The CDR3, as DNA: TGTGCCAGCAGCCTCAGGGATTTAGAGAACACTGAAGCTTTCTTT.

The table lists this clonotype with a few counts. The rearrangement joins TRBV5-1 to TRBJ1-2; perhaps TRBD1 as D (6 bases). CDR1 is SGHRS and CDR2 is YFSETQ in the germline V gene. V was shortened by 6 bases and J by 4 bases, with 19 bases between the two germline ends. The CDR3 length is 15 residues. CDR3 sequence: CASTLGQGPFYGYTF. For the CDR3, the DNA is TGCGCCAGCACCCTCGGGCAGGGGCCCTTCTATGGCTACACCTTC.

The chain combines TRBV19 with TRBJ1-2; TRBD1 is a possible D gene (6 bases). This CDR3 spans 15 amino acids. V was pared by 6 bases and J by 4 bases, with 18 bases between. Per the germline V gene, CDR1 is LNHDA and CDR2 is SQIVND (reference sequence). The CDR3 nucleotides read TGTGCCAGTAGCCCCGAACAGGGTGTTGGCTATGGCTACACCTTC. This codes for CASSPEQGVGYGYTF.

This clonotype was observed a few times. The rearrangement uses TRBV7-9 and TRBJ2-7; tentative D call: TRBD2 (6 bases). This CDR3 spans 15 amino acids. The germline gives CDR1 SEHNR, CDR2 FQNEAQ (reference sequence). V was clipped by 5 bases and J by 7 bases, with 21 bases between them. For the CDR3, the DNA is TGTGCCAGCAGCCCCCTCGGGGGTCTGTTGGGAGAGCAGTACTTC. This sequence encodes CASSPLGGLLGEQYF.

The chain combines TRBV2 with TRBJ2-7, with D maybe TRBD2 (5 bases). CDR3 length: 15 amino acids. With 8 bases removed from V and 5 bases from J, the gap between germline ends came to 22 bases. The germline gives CDR1 SNHLY, CDR2 FYNNEI. CDR3 coding DNA: TGTGCCAGCCGAGTCGGGGAAGCCTCCGCCCACGAGCAGTACTTC. Protein product: CASRVGEASAHEQYF.

The V call is TRBV5-1, the J call TRBJ2-5, with D unclear. Germline values: CDR1 SGHRS, CDR2 YFSETQ. The CDR3 has 10 residues. V was trimmed by 0 bases and J by 10 bases, leaving 4 bases between them. The CDR3 loop reads CASSLGDQYF. CDR3 DNA sequence: TGCGCCAGCAGCTTGGGTGACCAGTACTTC.

The chain uses TRBV16 and TRBJ1-4, with 7 bases identical to TRBD1. CDR3 length: 15 residues. Trimming took 6 bases from V and 8 from J; bases not matched to a gene: 12. Germline assignment: CDR1 KGHSY and CDR2 FQNENV. CDR3 bases: TGTGCCAGCAGAGATCGACAGGGTATCTGGGAAAAACTGTTTTTT. Translating gives CASRDRQGIWEKLFF.

This rearrangement joins TRBV7-2 to TRBJ2-7; tentatively, D is TRBD2 (5 bases). V was cut by 3 bases and J by 3 bases, with 15 bases left in between. CDR1 SGHTA and CDR2 FQGNSA come from the germline V gene. This CDR3 has 15 amino acids. The CDR3 here is CASSLEVATFYEQYF. CDR3 DNA: TGTGCCAGCAGCTTGGAGGTAGCGACGTTCTACGAGCAGTACTTC.

This clonotype has ten or more counts. This CDR3 reads CASRARGMDTEAFF. CDR3 DNA sequence: TGTGCCAGCAGGGCCAGGGGGATGGACACTGAAGCTTTCTTT. The chain has TRBV2 and TRBJ1-1; TRBD1 matches 7 bases. J lost 3 bases, V lost 6 bases, and 7 bases had no gene match. The CDR3 covers 14 residues. Germline values: CDR1 SNHLY, CDR2 FYNNEI.

In regard to this clonotype: A read error is possible here, since a much larger clone lies one base away. The V call is TRBV2, the J call TRBJ1-5, with D maybe TRBD1 (6 bases). With 4 bases removed from V and 5 bases from J, the gap between germline ends came to 12 bases. Germline assignment: CDR1 SNHLY and CDR2 FYNNEI. The CDR3 sequence is 14 residues long. CDR3 DNA sequence: TGTGCCAGCAGTGGATTAAGGGGGGATCAGCCCCAGCATTTT. Residues: CASSGLRGDQPQHF.

As regards this clonotype: At one end the junction does not follow the germline gene, possibly because of a read error. V usage is TRBV6-5 and J usage is TRBJ1-4; perhaps TRBD1 as D (6 bases). Germline loops: CDR1 MNHEY, CDR2 SVGAGI. The CDR3 loop spans 11 amino acids. The CDR3 region has the DNA TGTGCCATCAGTTACCGGGGGCGGATGTTTTTT. It encodes CAISYRGRMFF.

The CDR3 DNA follows: TGCAGCGTTGCTACGGGTGGGAACACCATATATTTT. Its protein is CSVATGGNTIYF. The chain employs TRBV29-1 and TRBJ1-3; no definite D call. The V gene lost 4 bases and the J gene lost 7 bases, with 11 bases spanning the gap. Germline values: CDR1 SQVTM, CDR2 ANQGSEA. This CDR3 has 12 residues.

In this sample, this clonotype turned up a few times. The gene calls are TRBV7-9 and TRBJ1-1, with D unresolved. Germline-derived CDR1 and CDR2 are SEHNR and FQNEAQ (reference sequence). The germline V and J ends were trimmed by 0 bases and 3 bases, with 14 bases remaining between them. CDR3 size: 16 residues. CDR3 coding DNA: TGTGCCAGCAGCTTAGCGGGTTTCCGGGGAGACACTGAAGCTTTCTTT. This translates into CASSLAGFRGDTEAFF.

This clonotype was detected ten times or more. The chain links TRBV9 to TRBJ1-6, with D hard to call. Per germline, CDR1 SGDLS and CDR2 YYNGEE. The CDR3 has 16 amino acids. V was shortened by 3 bases and J by 4 bases, with 14 bases between the two germline ends. The CDR3 DNA is TGTGCCAGCAGCGCCGGGTCTGCAAGTTATAATTCACCCCTCCACTTT. Translating gives CASSAGSASYNSPLHF.

The V call is TRBV7-3, the J call TRBJ1-6; the D gene is possibly TRBD1 (5 bases). The germline V gene encodes CDR1 SGHTA and CDR2 FQGTGA. The CDR3 covers 12 residues. The V gene lost 7 bases and the J gene lost 6 bases, with 7 bases spanning the gap. Here the CDR3 reads CASTGLNSPLHF. CDR3 coding DNA: TGTGCCAGCACGGGGCTTAATTCACCCCTCCACTTT.

The chain links TRBV28 to TRBJ1-1, with 9 nucleotides matching TRBD1. Losses at the gene ends were 4 bases for V and 8 bases for J; bases not matched to a gene: 5. Germline V gene sequence: CDR1 MDHEN, CDR2 SYDVKM. This CDR3 comprises 13 residues. CDR3 residues: CASSYRDRDEAFF. CDR3 in DNA: TGTGCCAGCAGTTATCGGGACAGGGACGAAGCTTTCTTT.

V is TRBV11-2 and J is TRBJ2-7, with TRBD1 matching 8 bases. The germline CDR1 and CDR2 sequences are SGHAT and FQNNGV. The CDR3 length is 13 residues. V lost 5 bases to trimming and J lost 3 bases; unmatched junction nucleotides: 3. DNA for the CDR3: TGTGCCAGCAGCCGACAGGGGATCTACGAGCAGTACTTC. Amino acids: CASSRQGIYEQYF.

The chain carries TRBV2 and TRBJ2-7; 8 bases are a match to TRBD2. The ends lost 6 bases at V and 0 bases at J; junction bases unmatched: 7. CDR3 length equals 15 residues. CDR1 is SNHLY, CDR2 FYNNEI, per germline. As DNA, the CDR3 is TGTGCCAGCAGCGCGGGGGGCGTAGGCTCCTACGAGCAGTACTTC. It is translated as CASSAGGVGSYEQYF.